The clone carrying this TCR beta chain was counted a few times. Original processing methods: The assay estimated nucleated cells by amplifying reference gene primers. The data were produced by immunoSEQ multiplex PCR, yet TCRdb's version contains in-frame clones alone and is incomplete. That table furnishes V, J and clone size, whereas the DNA furnished D and trimming. The data hold fewer than 80,000 clones, with 90% observed a single time. The record originates from a study of blood T cell repertoires in COVID-19. Across the study: Samples taken during acute and convalescent COVID-19 were collected in the United States, Italy and Spain. In each case, the material was cDNA or gDNA derived from T cells, B-cell-depleted T cells, or PBMCs.

Source material: peripheral blood. This TCR came from a human donor in a cohort sampled during active COVID-19.

This chain's CDR3 is CASSEAGTGNEKLFF. CDR3 coding DNA: TGTGCCAGCAGTGAAGCCGGGACAGGGAATGAAAAACTGTTTTTT. The chain carries TRBV2 and TRBJ1-4, with TRBD1 identical over 9 bases. J gave up 5 bases and V 0 bases, and 1 base lay outside the gene matches. This CDR3 region has 15 residues. Germline V gene lookup returns CDR1 SNHLY and CDR2 FYNNEI.